This T cell receptor (beta chain) was sequenced in a study of T cells in localized non-small cell lung cancer. With 8 bases removed from V and 6 bases from J, the gap between germline ends came to 20 bases. This CDR3 has 14 amino acids. Germline-derived CDR1 and CDR2 are GTSNPN and SVGIG (reference sequence). Profiled with immunoSEQ multiplex PCR; TCRdb holds only in-frame clones, not every one. The sample includes around 64,000 clones, more than 80% of them seen just once. Study results and limitations: When the top 100 tumor clones were examined, a median about 60 of them also appeared in the adjacent lung, which was paired and uninvolved. The study sequenced only one region of the tumor. As a result, intratumor heterogeneity could not be excluded and remains possible. Uninvolved nearby lung showed the greatest T cell clonality, exceeding that found in tumor.

A remark on this clone: Its antigen remains unknown.

This TCR came from a man aged 35-69 years with stage II lung adenocarcinoma. This specimen was PBMCs, taken before any cancer treatment. The chain combines TRBV30 with TRBJ2-1; D might be TRBD2 (5 bases). CDR3 loop: CADTSPRAANEQFF. Here the CDR3 DNA reads TGTGCCGACACTTCTCCGCGGGCTGCCAATGAGCAGTTCTTC.